A selection of T cell receptor beta chains follows, all from one sample in a study of CD8+CD57+ T cells in acquired aplastic anemia. MiXCR, applied by TCRdb to the reads, yields one record per CDR3 protein. The table has roughly 190,000 distinct CDR3 sequences, 40% to 50% seen once. The sample taken for sequencing was sorted CD4+, CD8+, or CD8+CD57+ T cells (not recorded which) from PBMCs. The receptors stem from a human donor with aplastic anemia. Each CDR3 is given with its conserved first and last residue. The D gene is left open where the match is weak. For some rows the clone size is stated as once, few or many, or as a class when expanded; others skip it.

abundance	d_gene	j_gene	v_gene	CDR3nt	CDR3aa
.	TRBD1	TRBJ2-7	TRBV19	TGTGCCAGTACCCCAGGGGGCTCCTACGAGCAGTACTTC	CASTPGGSYEQYF
.	.	TRBJ2-3	TRBV24-1	TGTGCCACCAGTGATCCCTTCACAGATACGCAGTATTTT	CATSDPFTDTQYF
.	.	TRBJ2-1	TRBV25-1	TGTGCCAGCGGTGAATACTCGTACAATGAGCAGTTCTTC	CASGEYSYNEQFF
.	.	TRBJ2-7	TRBV5-1	TGCGCCAGCAGCCCTAGCTGGGGGTTACCTACCTACGAGCAGTACTTC	CASSPSWGLPTYEQYF
.	TRBD2	TRBJ2-1	TRBV7-6	TGTGCCAGCAGCACGGGAGGGTCCTACAATGAGCAGTTCTTC	CASSTGGSYNEQFF
.	.	TRBJ2-1	TRBV9	TGTGCCAGCAGCGTAGGGCAAGGGGGACACAATGAGCAGTTCTTC	CASSVGQGGHNEQFF
.	.	TRBJ1-1	TRBV20-1	TGCAGTGCTAGAGATCCCAGGGTAGACACTGAAGCTTTCTTT	CSARDPRVDTEAFF
few	TRBD2	TRBJ2-7	TRBV27	TGTGCCAGCAGTCAGTGGACTAGCGGGAGGGCAGGTGACGAGCAGTACTTC	CASSQWTSGRAGDEQYF
.	.	TRBJ1-5	TRBV7-2	TGTGCCAGCAGCTTATCAAATAGCAATCAGCCCCAGCATTTT	CASSLSNSNQPQHF
few	.	TRBJ2-7	TRBV29-1	TGCAGCGTTACGGACAGTGTATCCTACGAGCAGTACTTC	CSVTDSVSYEQYF
few	.	TRBJ1-1	TRBV10-3	TGTGCCACCATTGGACAGACGGCTGAAGCTTTCTTT	CATIGQTAEAFF
.	.	TRBJ1-1	TRBV12-3/TRBV12-4	TGTGCCAGCAGTTTACGGTCCATCATGAACACTGAAGCTTTCTTT	CASSLRSIMNTEAFF
.	TRBD1	TRBJ1-1	TRBV19	TGTGCCAGTATCGAAGTCCCGGGACAGGGACAGACCTTCTTT	CASIEVPGQGQTFF
few	TRBD2	TRBJ2-7	TRBV30	TGTGCCTGGACTAGAGGGGCTAGCGGGAGGGGAGTCGGGGCCTACGAGCAGTACTTC	CAWTRGASGRGVGAYEQYF
many	.	TRBJ1-1	TRBV9	TGTGCCAGCAGCGTAGCCCCAGGGCTTGTAGGCTCCATGAACACTGAAGCTTTCTTT	CASSVAPGLVGSMNTEAFF
.	TRBD1	TRBJ2-5	TRBV15	TGTGCCACCAGCAGGGGGACAGGGGGCGAGACCCAGTACTTC	CATSRGTGGETQYF
few	.	TRBJ1-1	TRBV10-3	TGTGCCATCAGTGAGTCGGGACAACCGAACACTGAAGCTTTCTTT	CAISESGQPNTEAFF
few	.	TRBJ1-2	TRBV3-1	TGTGCCAGCAGCCCCCGCCAGGCAGGCTACTACTATGGCTACACCTTC	CASSPRQAGYYYGYTF
.	.	TRBJ2-1	TRBV11-2	TGTGCCAGTCAGCTTACGAGCGACTCCTACAATGAGCAGTTCTTC	CASQLTSDSYNEQFF
few	.	TRBJ1-2	TRBV3-1	TGTGCCAGCAGCCAAGGTGTGGCGCAGGTCTATGGCTACACCTTC	CASSQGVAQVYGYTF
.	TRBD1	TRBJ1-2	TRBV10-3	TGTGCCATCAGCGGGGGACAGAGCTCGAACTATGGCTACACCTTC	CAISGGQSSNYGYTF
.	TRBD2	TRBJ2-1	TRBV19	TGTGCCAGTAAGGCGGGGGGGAGGGCCTACAATGAGCAGTTCTTC	CASKAGGRAYNEQFF
.	TRBD2	TRBJ2-1	TRBV25-1	TGTGCCAGCACCGCCGCAGGACTAGCGGACTATTACAATGAGCAGTTCTTC	CASTAAGLADYYNEQFF
many	TRBD1	TRBJ1-5	TRBV7-2	TGTGCCAGCGGTTCAGGGGGTAGCAATCAGCCCCAGCATTTT	CASGSGGSNQPQHF
.	.	TRBJ1-1	TRBV7-8	TGTGCCAGCAGCCGGGAGGGGAACACTGAAGCTTTCTTT	CASSREGNTEAFF
.	.	TRBJ2-7	TRBV20-1	TGCAGTTCTAGACCAGGTCAGGGAGGCTACGAGCAGTACTTC	CSSRPGQGGYEQYF
many	.	TRBJ1-1	TRBV5-1	TGCGCCAGCAGCTTACAGGGATTCACTGAAGCTTTCTTT	CASSLQGFTEAFF
.	.	TRBJ2-2	TRBV2	TGTGCCAGCACTCAGAATCTCGGGGAGCTGTTTTTT	CASTQNLGELFF
.	TRBD1	TRBJ1-1	TRBV6-1	TGTGCCAGCGGAAATACAGGGGTTGGAGCTTTCTTT	CASGNTGVGAFF
.	.	TRBJ2-7	TRBV30	TGTGCCTGGAGTGTAGCCCGTGGGTACTACGAGCAGTACTTC	CAWSVARGYYEQYF
many	TRBD1	TRBJ2-1	TRBV5-4	TGTGCCAGCAGCTTGGCCGGGACAGGGGGGAATGAGCAGTTCTTC	CASSLAGTGGNEQFF
.	.	TRBJ1-2	TRBV25-1	TGTGCCAGCTCCCCGCGGGGTTACTATGGCTACACCTTC	CASSPRGYYGYTF
.	.	TRBJ1-6	TRBV19	TGTGCCAGTAGTATGGGAGACAGAGTGGTTGGGGTCCCCCTCCACTTT	CASSMGDRVVGVPLHF
.	.	TRBJ2-1	TRBV6-5	TGTGCCAGCAGTGCCTTAGGGAGTGAGCAGTTCTTC	CASSALGSEQFF
many	.	TRBJ2-7	TRBV9	TGTGCCAGCAGCGGACTCTCCTACGAGCAGTACTTC	CASSGLSYEQYF
.	TRBD1	TRBJ2-7	TRBV30	TGTGCCTGGACCGACAGGGGCAGGTCCTACGAGCAGTACTTC	CAWTDRGRSYEQYF
.	.	TRBJ1-1	TRBV7-2	TGTGCCAGCAGCGTCGTAGAAGGCACTGAAGCTTTCTTT	CASSVVEGTEAFF
.	TRBD2	TRBJ2-7	TRBV10-3	TGTGCCATCAGTGAGGGACTAGCGGGGGCTACCGAGCAGTACTTC	CAISEGLAGATEQYF
.	.	TRBJ2-7	TRBV20-1	TGCAGTGCCCTCCCTCTCGAGGGGAACTTGGGTTACGAGCAGTACTTC	CSALPLEGNLGYEQYF
.	TRBD1	TRBJ2-5	TRBV2	TGTGCCAGCAGTTTATTGGGGACAGGGGTTCAAGAGACCCAGTACTTC	CASSLLGTGVQETQYF
once	.	TRBJ2-5	TRBV14	TGTGCCAGCAGCCAACGACGGGTTCCCGTTGACAATGAGCGGTACTTC	CASSQRRVPVDNERYF
few	.	TRBJ1-4	TRBV2	TGTGCCAGCAGGCGGTCGCCAACTAATGAAAAACTGTTTTTT	CASRRSPTNEKLFF
many	.	TRBJ2-1	TRBV2	TGTGCCAGCAGTGGGATGTGGATCGGTGAGCAGTTCTTC	CASSGMWIGEQFF
many	TRBD2	TRBJ2-7	TRBV7-3	TGTGCCAGCAGCTTAGGGACTAGCGGAATCTACGAGCAGTACTTC	CASSLGTSGIYEQYF
.	.	TRBJ2-1	TRBV19	TGTGCCAGTAGTAGCAACTTCTTCTATGAGCAGTTCTTC	CASSSNFFYEQFF
.	TRBD1	TRBJ2-7	TRBV7-8	TGTGCCAGCAGCTTAGGGACAGGGGGTAGCAACGAGCAGTACTTC	CASSLGTGGSNEQYF
many	.	TRBJ1-2	TRBV9	TGTGCCAGCAGCCAAGGGGCGTATGGCTACACCTTC	CASSQGAYGYTF
many	.	TRBJ1-3	TRBV19	TGTGCCAGTAGGCGGCCGACGGACTCTGGAAACACCATATATTTT	CASRRPTDSGNTIYF
few	.	TRBJ2-7	TRBV30	TGTGTCTGGAGTGTACCGTCCTATTATTACGAGCAGTACTTC	CVWSVPSYYYEQYF
.	TRBD1	TRBJ2-7	TRBV28	TGTGCCAGCAGGCCACAGGGGGGCGAGCAGTACTTC	CASRPQGGEQYF
many	TRBD1	TRBJ1-1	TRBV20-1	TGCAGTGCAACGCCCGGACAGGATGGCACTGAAGCTTTCTTT	CSATPGQDGTEAFF
.	.	TRBJ2-2	TRBV15	TGTGCCACCAGCAGAGTTCGGGACGGGGAGCTGTTTTTT	CATSRVRDGELFF
many	TRBD1	TRBJ1-1	TRBV6-1	TGTGCCAGCAGTAGCCGGGACAGGGTAGCTTTCTTT	CASSSRDRVAFF
once	TRBD1	TRBJ2-2	TRBV13	TGTGCCAGCAGCTTAACAGGGGGCCGGGAGCTGTTTTTT	CASSLTGGRELFF
.	.	TRBJ1-2	TRBV29-1	TGCAGCGTTGGAGGGCTCGACTATGGCTACACCTTC	CSVGGLDYGYTF